A selection of T cell receptor beta chains follows, all from one sample in a study of T cell responses to AZD1222 COVID-19 vaccine. Repertoires were generated with immunoSEQ multiplex PCR, while TCRdb's copy carries only in-frame clones and drops some. The sample records approximately 130,000 clones, approximately 91% being singletons. The specimen was peripheral blood, collected on day 0 of AZD1222 vaccination. These receptors were collected from an adult in good health. Both conserved end residues are part of each CDR3. D genes are given only for firm matches. Not all rows give a size; the values are once, few, many and, for expanded clones, a class.

v_call,j_call,d_call,clone_size,cdr3_aa,cdr3_nt
TRBV9,TRBJ2-1,.,.,CASSVVTGYNEQFF,TGTGCCAGCAGCGTAGTTACAGGGTACAATGAGCAGTTCTTC
TRBV28,TRBJ1-3,.,.,CASRLAGNTIYF,TGTGCCAGCAGACTCGCGGGAAACACCATATATTTT
TRBV19,TRBJ2-1,TRBD1,once,CASSIDRGSSYNEQFF,TGTGCCAGTAGTATAGACAGGGGGAGCTCCTACAATGAGCAGTTCTTC
TRBV2,TRBJ1-1,TRBD1,.,CASNRGPTEAFF,TGTGCCAGCAACAGGGGGCCGACCGAAGCCTTCTTT
TRBV5-1,TRBJ2-6,.,.,CASSLQSSGANVLTF,TGCGCCAGCAGCTTACAGAGCTCTGGGGCCAACGTCCTGACTTTC
TRBV7-9,TRBJ1-5,.,.,CASSLAGGDQPQHF,TGTGCCAGCAGCTTAGCAGGGGGAGATCAGCCCCAGCATTTT
TRBV11-2,TRBJ1-2,.,.,CASTLDAARFAF,TGTGCCAGCACCTTAGATGCAGCCCGGTTCGCCTTC
TRBV6-5,TRBJ1-5,.,.,CASSYGSPANQPQHF,TGTGCCAGCAGTTACGGATCTCCAGCAAATCAGCCCCAGCATTTT
TRBV7-2,TRBJ2-7,.,.,CASSPMTGRPSIYEQYF,TGTGCCAGCAGCCCTATGACGGGTAGGCCCTCCATCTACGAGCAGTACTTC
TRBV29-1,TRBJ2-7,.,.,CSVEDTAGASYEQYF,TGCAGCGTTGAAGATACGGCAGGGGCATCCTACGAGCAGTACTTC
TRBV3-1/TRBV3-2,TRBJ2-3,.,.,CASSLDPSTDTQYF,TGTGCCAGCAGCCTTGACCCGAGCACAGATACGCAGTATTTT
TRBV2,TRBJ1-1,.,.,CASSAMNTEAFF,TGTGCCAGCAGTGCCATGAACACTGAAGCTTTCTTT
TRBV5-1,TRBJ1-6,TRBD1,.,CASSLRDRGRETNSPLHF,TGCGCCAGCAGCCTACGGGACAGGGGGCGCGAGACAAATTCACCCCTCCACTTT
TRBV19,TRBJ2-7,.,once,CASSMTGLYEQYF,TGTGCCAGTAGTATGACAGGACTCTACGAGCAGTACTTC
TRBV21-1,TRBJ1-5,.,.,CASSKESGGPGQPQHF,TGTGCCAGCAGCAAAGAATCGGGAGGGCCAGGGCAGCCCCAGCATTTT
TRBV9,TRBJ1-5,.,.,CASSVADSYQPQHF,TGTGCCAGCAGCGTAGCGGACTCCTATCAGCCCCAGCATTTT
TRBV6-6,TRBJ2-5,TRBD2,once,CASGGTSGSTSETQYF,TGTGCCAGCGGGGGGACTAGCGGGAGTACTAGTGAGACCCAGTACTTC
TRBV19,TRBJ1-1,.,once,CASSMEDRPNTEAFF,TGTGCCAGTAGTATGGAAGACAGACCCAACACTGAAGCTTTCTTT
TRBV21-1,TRBJ1-1,.,.,CASSIGAPGQGALSNTEAFF,TGTGCCAGCAGCATTGGGGCCCCCGGACAGGGAGCCCTATCGAACACTGAAGCTTTCTTT
TRBV11-3,TRBJ2-1,TRBD1,.,CASSPNRGRASYNEQFF,TGTGCCAGCAGCCCAAACAGGGGGCGGGCGTCCTACAATGAGCAGTTCTTC
TRBV6-5,TRBJ1-6,.,.,CAAGGSYLNSPLHF,TGTGCCGCGGGGGGGTCCTACCTTAATTCACCCCTCCACTTT
TRBV7-2,TRBJ2-7,TRBD2,.,CASSPGLAGASYEQYF,TGTGCCAGCAGCCCGGGACTAGCGGGGGCCTCCTACGAGCAGTACTTC
TRBV2,TRBJ1-2,.,.,CASSGVGSYGYTF,TGTGCCTCTTCCGGGGTAGGGTCCTATGGCTACACCTTC
TRBV5-8,TRBJ1-2,.,.,CASSSYREIPEGYTF,TGTGCCAGCAGCTCATACAGGGAGATCCCGGAGGGCTACACCTTC
TRBV11-3,TRBJ1-5,.,.,CASSLSLRVVQPQHF,TGTGCCAGCAGCTTATCTCTCAGGGTAGTTCAGCCCCAGCATTTT
TRBV7-3,TRBJ1-2,TRBD1,.,CASSLKGIRTGEDYGYTF,TGTGCCAGCAGCTTAAAGGGAATAAGGACAGGGGAGGACTATGGCTACACCTTC
TRBV15,TRBJ2-1,.,.,CATSGRSGQKRNEQFF,TGTGCCACCAGCGGACGTTCGGGACAAAAACGGAATGAGCAGTTCTTC
TRBV4-3,TRBJ1-2,.,once,CASSLNSGGYYGYTF,TGCGCCAGCAGTCTGAATTCGGGGGGCTACTATGGCTACACCTTC
TRBV20-1,TRBJ2-7,TRBD2,.,CSAGGVYEQYF,TGCAGTGCTGGGGGGGTCTACGAGCAGTACTTC
TRBV9,TRBJ2-7,TRBD2,.,CASSVGGGRGPEQYF,TGTGCCAGCAGCGTAGGCGGCGGGAGGGGACCCGAGCAGTACTTC
TRBV25-1,TRBJ1-1,.,.,CASSGPGGPNTEAFF,TGTGCCAGCAGTGGTCCGGGGGGACCGAACACTGAAGCTTTCTTT
TRBV7-3,TRBJ1-3,.,.,CASSITGGGNTIYF,TGTGCCAGCAGCATAACGGGGGGCGGAAACACCATATATTTT
TRBV10-3,TRBJ1-1,.,.,CATHPSGNTEAFF,TGTGCCACCCACCCATCCGGGAACACTGAAGCTTTCTTT
TRBV7-2,TRBJ2-1,TRBD2,once,CASSPSGRAGNEQFF,TGTGCCAGCAGCCCGAGCGGGAGGGCCGGTAATGAGCAGTTCTTC
TRBV27,TRBJ2-3,.,.,CASSFLGRDFGTDTQYF,TGTGCCAGCAGTTTTCTCGGACGGGATTTCGGCACAGATACGCAGTATTTT
TRBV7-9,TRBJ2-3,.,.,CATPDTSTDTQYF,TGTGCCACCCCCGACACTAGCACAGATACGCAGTATTTT
TRBV6-1,TRBJ2-1,TRBD1,few,CASSEMAGGYNEQFF,TGTGCCAGCAGTGAAATGGCAGGGGGCTACAATGAGCAGTTCTTC
TRBV28,TRBJ1-5,.,.,CASSQTGASNQPQHF,TGTGCCAGCAGTCAAACAGGAGCGAGCAATCAGCCCCAGCATTTT
TRBV19,TRBJ1-3,TRBD1,.,CASSQRTGTGPPGNTIYF,TGTGCCAGTAGTCAAAGAACCGGGACAGGGCCCCCTGGAAACACCATATATTTT